This is a list of T cell receptor beta chains from one sample in a study of shared T cell receptors in the human thymus. Sequencing was performed with immunoSEQ multiplex PCR; in TCRdb, only in-frame clones are kept and a portion is missing. The sample has 600,000 or so clones, around 87% seen once. A further study also used this sample, focusing on human thymus T cells.

Sequencing was carried out using thymocytes. All receptors derive from a boy under three years old with a congenital heart defect. CDR3s include the opening cysteine and the closing phenylalanine or tryptophan. The order of the fields is clone size, D gene, J gene, V gene, CDR3 protein, CDR3 DNA. D genes are given only for firm matches. Where a row states a size, it is once, few, many or the class of an expanded clone; other rows omit it.

size: NA
D: TRBD2
J: TRBJ2-3
V: TRBV7-9
CDR3: CASSQRGWDSTDTQYF
DNA: TGTGCCAGCAGCCAGCGGGGGTGGGATAGCACAGATACGCAGTATTTT

size: NA
D: NA
J: TRBJ2-1
V: TRBV30
CDR3: CAWSGISEQFF
DNA: TGTGCCTGGAGTGGAATCAGTGAGCAGTTCTTC

size: NA
D: TRBD2
J: TRBJ2-3
V: TRBV6-4
CDR3: CASRKLAGIEDTQYF
DNA: TGTGCCAGCCGAAAGTTAGCGGGAATCGAAGATACGCAGTATTTT

size: NA
D: NA
J: TRBJ1-2
V: TRBV27
CDR3: CASSLIPGRGDTF
DNA: TGTGCCAGCAGCCTCATTCCCGGCAGGGGCGACACCTTC

size: NA
D: NA
J: TRBJ2-5
V: TRBV7-9
CDR3: CASSENRDETQYF
DNA: TGTGCCAGCAGCGAGAACAGGGATGAGACCCAGTACTTC

size: NA
D: NA
J: TRBJ1-4
V: TRBV28
CDR3: CASSPSRRGRAVGKKLFF
DNA: TGTGCCAGCAGCCCCAGTCGGCGCGGGAGGGCAGTTGGGAAAAAACTGTTTTTT

size: NA
D: TRBD2
J: TRBJ2-1
V: TRBV10-2
CDR3: CASSEYSSLAGGPYNEQFF
DNA: TGCGCCAGCAGTGAGTACTCTTCACTAGCGGGAGGGCCCTACAATGAGCAGTTCTTC

size: NA
D: NA
J: TRBJ2-7
V: TRBV5-8
CDR3: CASTPRLVWFYEQYF
DNA: TGTGCCAGCACCCCAAGGCTAGTCTGGTTCTACGAGCAGTACTTC

size: NA
D: NA
J: TRBJ1-5
V: TRBV5-6
CDR3: CASRYSDKPNQPQHF
DNA: TGTGCCAGCAGATACTCTGACAAGCCCAATCAGCCCCAGCATTTT

size: NA
D: NA
J: TRBJ2-2
V: TRBV6-5
CDR3: CASSYSRQGNSGELFF
DNA: TGTGCCAGCAGTTACTCGAGGCAGGGAAACTCCGGGGAGCTGTTTTTT

size: NA
D: TRBD2
J: TRBJ2-7
V: TRBV7-8
CDR3: CASRRAGVNYEQYF
DNA: TGTGCCAGCAGAAGAGCGGGAGTCAACTACGAGCAGTACTTC

size: NA
D: NA
J: TRBJ2-1
V: TRBV6-1
CDR3: CATPARGGYNEQFF
DNA: TGTGCCACACCAGCGAGAGGGGGTTACAATGAGCAGTTCTTC

size: NA
D: NA
J: TRBJ2-1
V: TRBV6-6
CDR3: CASITQRGNSYNEQFF
DNA: TGTGCCAGCATTACCCAACGAGGCAACTCCTACAATGAGCAGTTCTTC

size: NA
D: NA
J: TRBJ2-7
V: TRBV14
CDR3: CASSQVGGYEQYF
DNA: TGTGCCAGCAGCCAAGTAGGAGGGTACGAGCAGTACTTC

size: NA
D: TRBD1
J: TRBJ2-3
V: TRBV10-3
CDR3: CAADREFEDTQYF
DNA: TGTGCCGCAGACAGGGAGTTCGAAGATACGCAGTATTTT

size: NA
D: NA
J: TRBJ2-7
V: TRBV6-1
CDR3: CASSEDADNYEQYF
DNA: TGTGCCAGCAGTGAAGATGCAGACAACTACGAGCAGTACTTC

size: NA
D: NA
J: TRBJ2-7
V: TRBV7-2
CDR3: CASSLAGTHYEQYF
DNA: TGTGCCAGCAGCTTAGCCGGGACACACTACGAGCAGTACTTC

size: NA
D: TRBD1
J: TRBJ1-2
V: TRBV28
CDR3: CASTLDRINYGYTF
DNA: TGTGCCAGCACCTTGGACAGGATCAACTATGGCTACACCTTC

size: NA
D: NA
J: TRBJ1-1
V: TRBV6-5
CDR3: CASSPSRGTEAFF
DNA: TGTGCCAGCAGCCCCTCCAGGGGCACTGAAGCTTTCTTT

size: NA
D: TRBD1
J: TRBJ2-5
V: TRBV11-2
CDR3: CASSPDRGYQETQYF
DNA: TGTGCCAGCAGCCCTGACAGGGGGTACCAAGAGACCCAGTACTTC

size: NA
D: NA
J: TRBJ1-2
V: TRBV19
CDR3: CASRSGGGYTF
DNA: TGTGCCAGTAGGTCGGGGGGAGGCTACACCTTC

size: once
D: NA
J: TRBJ1-2
V: TRBV6-1
CDR3: CASSEAGRGHGNYGYTF
DNA: TGTGCCAGCAGTGAAGCGGGAAGAGGACACGGGAACTATGGCTACACCTTC

size: NA
D: TRBD1
J: TRBJ1-1
V: TRBV11-2
CDR3: CASSLGGQGPTKAFF
DNA: TGTGCCAGCAGCTTAGGGGGACAGGGCCCTACGAAAGCTTTCTTT

size: few
D: TRBD1
J: TRBJ2-7
V: TRBV5-4
CDR3: CASSLRDRVPYEQYF
DNA: TGTGCCAGCAGCTTAAGAGACAGGGTCCCCTACGAGCAGTACTTC

size: NA
D: TRBD2
J: TRBJ2-7
V: TRBV9
CDR3: CASSVVLAGEQYF
DNA: TGTGCCAGCAGCGTAGTACTAGCGGGAGAGCAGTACTTC

size: NA
D: NA
J: TRBJ1-5
V: TRBV27
CDR3: CALEPHGQPQHF
DNA: TGTGCCCTCGAGCCCCACGGGCAGCCCCAGCATTTT

size: NA
D: NA
J: TRBJ2-3
V: TRBV10-3
CDR3: CAIGGGLTDTQYF
DNA: TGTGCCATCGGTGGAGGTCTCACAGATACGCAGTATTTT

size: NA
D: NA
J: TRBJ2-2
V: TRBV11-2
CDR3: CASSLALTNTGELFF
DNA: TGTGCCAGCAGCTTAGCACTCACCAACACCGGGGAGCTGTTTTTT

size: NA
D: NA
J: TRBJ1-1
V: TRBV7-8
CDR3: CASSLGLQGTDTEAFF
DNA: TGTGCCAGCAGCTTAGGCCTCCAGGGTACTGACACTGAAGCTTTCTTT

size: NA
D: NA
J: TRBJ1-2
V: TRBV7-2
CDR3: CASSLRGKTGGCGGYTF
DNA: TGTGCCAGCAGCTTAAGGGGGAAGACGGGAGGATGTGGAGGCTACACCTTC

size: NA
D: NA
J: TRBJ2-7
V: TRBV5-1
CDR3: CASSQGRSTTYEQYF
DNA: TGCGCCAGCAGCCAGGGCCGCTCAACGACCTACGAGCAGTACTTC

size: NA
D: TRBD1
J: TRBJ2-5
V: TRBV12-5
CDR3: CASGSEKDRGEETQYF
DNA: TGTGCTAGTGGTTCGGAGAAGGACAGGGGTGAGGAGACCCAGTACTTC

size: NA
D: TRBD1
J: TRBJ1-5
V: TRBV28
CDR3: CASSPPTGTLAQPQHF
DNA: TGTGCCAGCAGTCCACCGACAGGGACCTTAGCTCAGCCCCAGCATTTT

size: NA
D: NA
J: TRBJ1-4
V: TRBV28
CDR3: CASSLNGVGEKLFF
DNA: TGTGCCAGCAGTTTAAACGGGGTCGGAGAAAAACTGTTTTTT

size: NA
D: NA
J: TRBJ2-5
V: TRBV5-1
CDR3: CASSRNREIQETQYF
DNA: TGCGCCAGCAGCCGTAACCGGGAGATCCAAGAGACCCAGTACTTC

size: NA
D: NA
J: TRBJ1-2
V: TRBV5-1
CDR3: CASSAGLTGAYGYTF
DNA: TGCGCCAGCAGCGCAGGACTGACAGGAGCTTATGGCTACACCTTC

size: NA
D: NA
J: TRBJ2-3
V: TRBV28
CDR3: CASSLCAGLTDTQYF
DNA: TGTGCCAGCAGTTTATGTGCGGGGCTCACAGATACGCAGTATTTT

size: once
D: NA
J: TRBJ2-7
V: TRBV7-2
CDR3: CASSLVLGGARSYEQYF
DNA: TGTGCCAGCAGCTTAGTGTTGGGGGGGGCACGGTCCTACGAGCAGTACTTC

size: NA
D: NA
J: TRBJ1-3
V: TRBV7-9
CDR3: CASNIIQLLGSGNTIYF
DNA: TGTGCCAGCAACATCATACAGCTCTTAGGCTCTGGAAACACCATATATTTT

size: NA
D: TRBD2
J: TRBJ2-7
V: TRBV28
CDR3: CASRDLGLAGRREQYF
DNA: TGTGCCAGCAGGGACCTAGGGCTAGCGGGGAGGCGGGAGCAGTACTTC

size: few
D: TRBD1
J: TRBJ1-4
V: TRBV7-9
CDR3: CASSQTTWTGEEKLFF
DNA: TGTGCCAGCAGTCAGACGACCTGGACAGGTGAAGAAAAACTGTTTTTT

size: NA
D: NA
J: TRBJ2-1
V: TRBV5-1
CDR3: CASSLEVAYNEQFF
DNA: TGCGCCAGCAGCTTGGAGGTAGCGTACAATGAGCAGTTCTTC

size: NA
D: NA
J: TRBJ2-2
V: TRBV28
CDR3: CASSRVGGTGELFF
DNA: TGTGCCAGCAGTAGGGTGGGGGGCACCGGGGAGCTGTTTTTT

size: NA
D: TRBD1
J: TRBJ2-1
V: TRBV7-2
CDR3: CAINQGQGINEQFF
DNA: TGTGCAATCAACCAAGGACAGGGGATCAATGAGCAGTTCTTC

size: NA
D: NA
J: TRBJ2-1
V: TRBV7-2
CDR3: CASSSGLAFEQFF
DNA: TGTGCCAGCAGCTCCGGACTGGCCTTTGAGCAGTTCTTC

size: NA
D: NA
J: TRBJ1-2
V: TRBV10-1
CDR3: CASSPRHNYGYTF
DNA: TGCGCCAGCAGTCCTCGACACAACTATGGCTACACCTTC

size: NA
D: NA
J: TRBJ1-2
V: TRBV5-1
CDR3: CASSLGERGADYGYTF
DNA: TGCGCCAGCAGCTTGGGCGAGCGGGGCGCGGACTATGGCTACACCTTC

size: NA
D: TRBD1
J: TRBJ2-7
V: TRBV7-6
CDR3: CASSPTTTGKFFYEQYF
DNA: TGTGCCAGCAGCCCCACCACGACAGGGAAGTTCTTCTACGAGCAGTACTTC

size: NA
D: NA
J: TRBJ1-5
V: TRBV19
CDR3: CASSILDSNQPQHF
DNA: TGTGCCAGTAGTATCTTAGATAGCAATCAGCCCCAGCATTTT

size: NA
D: NA
J: TRBJ2-2
V: TRBV19
CDR3: CASSTGLANTGELFF
DNA: TGTGCCAGTAGTACTGGGCTGGCAAACACCGGGGAGCTGTTTTTT

size: NA
D: NA
J: TRBJ1-1
V: TRBV28
CDR3: CASQRPTGYTEAFF
DNA: TGTGCCAGTCAACGTCCTACAGGGTACACTGAAGCTTTCTTT

size: NA
D: TRBD1
J: TRBJ1-4
V: TRBV5-1
CDR3: CASRRDRSNEKLFF
DNA: TGCGCCAGCAGGAGGGACAGATCTAATGAAAAACTGTTTTTT

size: NA
D: NA
J: TRBJ2-7
V: TRBV9
CDR3: CASSITGVYEQYF
DNA: TGTGCCAGCAGCATCACAGGAGTCTACGAGCAGTACTTC

size: NA
D: NA
J: TRBJ2-5
V: TRBV4-1
CDR3: CASSQTSLGQETQYF
DNA: TGCGCCAGCAGCCAAACCTCCCTAGGCCAAGAGACCCAGTACTTC

size: few
D: NA
J: TRBJ2-1
V: TRBV29-1
CDR3: CSVVSDEQFF
DNA: TGCAGCGTTGTTAGCGATGAGCAGTTCTTC

size: NA
D: TRBD1
J: TRBJ2-7
V: TRBV28
CDR3: CASSTHRDRRSYEQYF
DNA: TGTGCCAGCAGCACACACCGGGACAGGCGCTCCTACGAGCAGTACTTC

size: once
D: TRBD2
J: TRBJ2-7
V: TRBV9
CDR3: CASSVLNSGGASYEQYF
DNA: TGTGCCAGCAGCGTTCTTAATAGCGGGGGGGCCTCCTACGAGCAGTACTTC